This T cell receptor beta chain was recorded in a study of T-cell memory formation after mild COVID-19. Study background: TCR clusters were mostly confined to one donor each.

Note on this clonotype: The target antigen is unknown.

With constant-segment primers, 5'RACE yielded cDNA libraries of TCR alpha and TCR beta that carried sample barcodes and UMIs. In TCRdb, the 5' RACE reads were re-called with MiXCR into one record per CDR3 protein. This table holds 150,000 to 200,000 distinct CDR3 sequences, 20% to 25% found once. The study, taken as a whole, reports: Cross-reactive memory appears to have joined, as suggested by some responding clones showing up in pre-infection memory.

Per germline, CDR1 DFQATT and CDR2 SNEGSKA (reference sequence). Trimming removed 6 bases at V and 6 bases at J, with 18 bases between. The CDR3 is 14 residues long. The source of this sequence is an adult woman who had mild COVID-19 (a few samples of this study predate the infection). Cell type and time point are not known. V and J are TRBV20-1 and TRBJ2-1, with a weak D call TRBD2 (6 bases). The source material was PBMCs or a T cell subset sorted from them (not recorded which). CDR3 nucleotide sequence: TGCAGTGCCCGCGGGACTCAGAGGGGCAATGAGCAGTTCTTC. Translated: CSARGTQRGNEQFF.